The 30 T cell receptor beta chains below come from one sample, sequenced in a study of memory CD4+ T cells and cytomegalovirus serostatus (dated by TCRdb to about 2019). Single viable CD3+CD4+CD8-CD45RO+ cells were sorted as memory CD4+ T cells on a FACSAria II. Preparation of the library involved the immunoSEQ multiplex PCR assay. The table was pulled from immuneACCESS by TCRdb, which kept in-frame rearrangements only. Such tables lose some clones; where checked, under half of the loss comes from unresolved V genes, and the rest has no known cause. The table for this sample lists 80,000 or so clones; around four fifths of them were counted only once. The ten top clones hold 2.6% of the sample. Sequenced sample: memory CD4+ T cells from blood. The source of these receptors is an adult in good health and CMV-seropositive.

The rearrangement links TRBV9 to TRBJ2-2, with D unclear. CDR3 length equals 14 residues. CDR1 and CDR2 (germline): SGDLS, YYNGEE. With 1 base removed from V and 6 bases from J, the gap between germline ends came to 10 bases. The CDR3 region has the DNA TGTGCCAGCAGCGTAATATTAGACTCCGGGGAGCTGTTTTTT. Translation: CASSVILDSGELFF.

This rearrangement joins TRBV10-3 to TRBJ2-3; D tentatively fits TRBD1 or TRBD2 (5 bases each). The CDR3 has 13 amino acids. Germline V gene data show CDR1 as ENHRY and CDR2 as SYGVKD. The DNA for the CDR3 is TGTTCCTCAGGGACGGGGATTCGGGATACGCAGTATTTT. Protein: CSSGTGIRDTQYF.

The chain couples TRBV19 to TRBJ1-2, with TRBD1 matching 7 bases. V shed 5 bases, J shed 8 bases, and the junction held 11 bases outside the gene matches. Germline lookup yields CDR1 LNHDA and CDR2 SQIVND (reference sequence). This CDR3 region has 14 residues. In DNA form, the CDR3 reads TGTGCCAGTAGTCCAAACAGGGGACAACGAGGCTACACCTTC. Translating gives CASSPNRGQRGYTF.

V usage is TRBV5-1 and J usage is TRBJ2-5; 7 bases align to TRBD1. Germline V gene data show CDR1 as SGHRS and CDR2 as YFSETQ. The CDR3 is 13 amino acids. Unmatched junction bases numbered 2, after V lost 4 bases and J lost 2 bases. The CDR3 loop is CASSPQGQETQYF. CDR3 coding DNA: TGCGCCAGCAGCCCACAGGGGCAAGAGACCCAGTACTTC.

This clone was picked up a small number of times. This rearrangement joins TRBV4-1 to TRBJ1-1; 8 bases agree with TRBD1. The J segment lost 3 bases and the V segment lost 5 bases, leaving 5 bases of the junction unmatched. This CDR3 is 14 amino acids long. CDR1 and CDR2 (germline): MGHRA, YSYEKL. Here the CDR3 DNA reads TGCGCCAGCAGCTTCAGGGGGCGCGACACTGAAGCTTTCTTT. It codes for CASSFRGRDTEAFF.

This chain joins TRBV4-1 and TRBJ2-7; D is possibly TRBD1 or TRBD2 (7 bases each). CDR1 MGHRA and CDR2 YSYEKL come from the germline V gene. The CDR3 runs 17 residues. Trimming pared 3 bases from V and 2 bases from J, leaving 20 bases between. The CDR3, as DNA: TGCGCCAGCAGCCATCGACTAGGGGGAGGGGGCCCCTACGAGCAGTACTTC. Amino acids: CASSHRLGGGGPYEQYF.

This sequence joins TRBV5-1 and TRBJ2-5, with 7 bases matching TRBD2. Trimming at V came to 2 bases and at J to 2 bases, leaving 6 bases not matched to a gene. The CDR3 has 15 amino acids. Germline-derived CDR1 and CDR2 are SGHRS and YFSETQ. CDR3 residues: CASSFMGLSQETQYF. The CDR3 DNA reads as TGCGCCAGCAGCTTTATGGGACTATCTCAAGAGACCCAGTACTTC.

A few counts support this clone. This chain joins TRBV25-1 and TRBJ1-1; perhaps TRBD1 as D (5 bases). Germline CDR1 reads MGHDK; CDR2 reads SYGVNS. The CDR3 sequence is 15 residues long. V was pared by 4 bases and J by 0 bases, with 12 bases between. As DNA, the CDR3 is TGTGCCAGCAGTGCCCGAACGACAGTGAACACTGAAGCTTTCTTT. Its protein is CASSARTTVNTEAFF. The whole variable domain, filled in from reference TRBV25-1 and TRBJ1-1, reads EADIYQTPRYLVIGTGKKITLECSQTMGHDKMYWYQQDPGMELHLIHYSYGVNSTEKGDLSSESTVSRIRTEHFPLTLESARPSHTSQYLCASSARTTVNTEAFFGQGTRLTVV.

This chain links TRBV15 with TRBJ1-2; 7 nucleotides align to TRBD1. Germline V gene data show CDR1 as LNHNV and CDR2 as YYDKDF (reference sequence). This CDR3 has 12 amino acids. V shed 1 base, J shed 8 bases, and the junction held 1 base outside the gene matches. The CDR3 coding sequence is TGTGCCACCAGCAGAGCACAGGGGGGCTACACCTTC. It specifies CATSRAQGGYTF.

The gene calls are TRBV11-2 and TRBJ2-3, with 10 bases matching TRBD2. Germline V gives CDR1 SGHAT, CDR2 FQNNGV. The CDR3 length is 15 residues. The junction had 6 bases not matched to a gene; V was cut back by 0 bases and J by 9 bases. CDR3: CASSLEAGGFDTQYF. The CDR3 DNA is TGTGCCAGCAGCTTAGAAGCGGGGGGGTTTGACACGCAGTATTTT.

The chain joins TRBV5-4 to TRBJ2-3, with TRBD1 matching 10 bases. Germline CDR1 is SGHNT and CDR2 is YYREEE (reference sequence). The CDR3 sequence is 16 residues long. The V segment lost 4 bases and the J segment 1 base; nucleotides outside the gene matches: 6. CDR3 sequence: CASSTPGTGGTDTQYF. In DNA, the CDR3 is TGTGCCAGCAGCACTCCCGGGACAGGGGGCACAGATACGCAGTATTTT.

The chain uses TRBV9 and TRBJ1-4; 9 positions agree with TRBD1. V was clipped by 4 bases and J by 7 bases; unmatched bases: 8. The germline CDR1 and CDR2 sequences are SGDLS and YYNGEE. This CDR3 contains 15 residues. The CDR3 here is CASSPSRTGVEKLFF. The DNA for the CDR3 is TGTGCCAGCAGCCCCTCCCGGACAGGGGTTGAAAAACTGTTTTTT.

This sequence joins TRBV5-4 and TRBJ1-1, with 7 bases that match TRBD1. J gave up 1 base and V 2 bases, and 5 bases lay outside the gene matches. Germline V CDR1 and CDR2: SGHNT, YYREEE (reference sequence). This CDR3 has 15 amino acids. DNA of the CDR3: TGTGCCAGCAGCTTCGACAGGGAGCCGAACACTGAAGCTTTCTTT. This translates into CASSFDREPNTEAFF.

The chain carries TRBV6-5 and TRBJ1-2, with D possibly matching TRBD1 (5 bases). Per germline, CDR1 MNHEY and CDR2 SVGAGI. The CDR3 spans 12 residues. The V gene lost 8 bases and the J gene lost 2 bases, with 9 bases spanning the gap. This chain's CDR3 is CASLAGNYGYTF. CDR3 nucleotide sequence: TGTGCCAGCTTGGCAGGGAACTATGGCTACACCTTC.

The chain is built from TRBV18 and TRBJ2-4; the match to TRBD1 covers 7 bases. Looked up from germline, CDR1 is KGHSH and CDR2 is LQKENI. CDR3 length: 15 residues. With 2 bases clipped from V and 4 bases from J, the junction kept 5 bases outside the gene matches. The CDR3 spells CASSPRGTDKNIQYF. CDR3 bases: TGTGCCAGCTCACCAAGAGGGACAGATAAAAACATTCAGTACTTC.

The chain couples TRBV10-1 to TRBJ1-5; no clear D. The V end lost 5 bases, the J end lost 0 bases, and 5 bases lay between the germline ends. The germline V gene encodes CDR1 WNHNN and CDR2 SYGVQD (reference sequence). CDR3 length equals 13 residues. CDR3 DNA: TGCGCCAGCAGTCTAGGTAGCAATCAGCCCCAGCATTTT. This sequence encodes CASSLGSNQPQHF.

The V gene is TRBV7-9, the J gene TRBJ1-2; 9 nucleotides agree with TRBD1. V was pared by 5 bases and J by 3 bases, with 7 bases of the junction left unmatched. Germline CDR1 SEHNR, CDR2 FQNEAQ (reference sequence). This CDR3 contains 15 residues. This CDR3 reads CASSPSGQGYYGYTF. In nucleotides, the CDR3 is TGTGCCAGCAGCCCAAGCGGACAGGGGTACTATGGCTACACCTTC.

The chain has TRBV18 and TRBJ2-1, with 11 bases lining up with TRBD2. Trimming at V came to 3 bases and at J to 1 base, leaving 14 bases not matched to a gene. The CDR3 is made up of 20 amino acids. Germline-derived CDR1 and CDR2 are KGHSH and LQKENI. CDR3 loop: CASSPYPPTTSGVSYNEQFF. The CDR3 DNA reads TGTGCCAGCTCACCGTACCCCCCCACGACTAGCGGGGTGTCCTACAATGAGCAGTTCTTC.

V and J are TRBV5-1 and TRBJ1-1; 9 bases are shared with TRBD1. The CDR3 loop spans 13 amino acids. CDR1 and CDR2 from the germline V gene are SGHRS and YFSETQ. J gave up 6 bases and V 5 bases, and 5 bases lay outside the gene matches. The DNA for the CDR3 is TGCGCCAGCAGACCGGGACAGGGACCTGAAGCTTTCTTT. Protein sequence: CASRPGQGPEAFF.

This clone has just one count. The chain uses TRBV9 and TRBJ2-5, with a tentative D call TRBD2 (6 bases). Trimming removed 4 bases from V and 4 bases from J, with 14 bases in between. Germline assignment: CDR1 SGDLS and CDR2 YYNGEE. The CDR3 totals 14 residues. The CDR3 DNA follows: TGTGCCAGCAGCCGCCTTACCGGGGGAGAGACCCAGTACTTC. The encoded protein is CASSRLTGGETQYF.

This CDR3 reads CASSLDVLGQMNTEAFF. For the CDR3, the DNA is TGTGCCAGCAGCTTGGACGTCCTTGGACAGATGAACACTGAAGCTTTCTTT. The chain combines TRBV5-4 with TRBJ1-1, with D possibly matching TRBD1 (6 bases). The CDR3 is 17 residues long. With 0 bases removed from V and 0 bases from J, the gap between germline ends came to 15 bases. Germline-derived CDR1 and CDR2 are SGHNT and YYREEE (reference sequence).

This clone has only one observation. Other DNA sequences from this sample encode an identical CDR3 as well. The V call is TRBV30, the J call TRBJ2-3; D may be TRBD2 (7 bases). CDR3 length equals 15 residues. V was clipped by 2 bases and J by 1 base, with 13 bases between them. Germline CDR1 reads GTSNPN; CDR2 reads SVGIG (reference sequence). CDR3 region: CAWSRGGEGTDTQYF. Here the CDR3 DNA reads TGTGCCTGGAGTCGAGGGGGGGAGGGCACAGATACGCAGTATTTT.

V usage is TRBV7-9 and J usage is TRBJ2-3; TRBD2 matches at 7 bases. With V trimmed by 2 bases and J by 2 bases, 13 bases remained unmatched. Germline loops: CDR1 SEHNR, CDR2 FQNEAQ (reference sequence). The CDR3 is 18 residues long. DNA of the CDR3: TGTGCCAGCAGCTTACCCCCACGAATGGGAGGGATCACAGATACGCAGTATTTT. Its protein product is CASSLPPRMGGITDTQYF.

The V gene is TRBV7-2, the J gene TRBJ2-3, with 9 nucleotides matching TRBD2. Trimming at V came to 1 base and at J to 2 bases, leaving 1 base not matched to a gene. In germline, CDR1 is SGHTA, CDR2 FQGNSA. The CDR3 is 15 amino acids. The CDR3 loop reads CASSLGGRDTDTQYF. CDR3 nucleotide sequence: TGTGCCAGCAGCTTAGGCGGGAGGGACACAGATACGCAGTATTTT.

The chain is built from TRBV11-2 and TRBJ2-3; 14 positions match TRBD2. J lost 9 bases, V lost 3 bases, and 5 bases had no gene match. Germline V CDR1 and CDR2: SGHAT, FQNNGV. This CDR3 is 15 amino acids long. CDR3 sequence (DNA): TGTGCCAGCAGCTTGAAGGGACTAGCGGGAGCAACGCAGTATTTT. This translates into CASSLKGLAGATQYF.

The CDR3 DNA follows: TGTGCCAGAAGCTGCCAGGGGCGCCAGCCCCAGCATTTT. This codes for CARSCQGRQPQHF. The V gene is TRBV5-3, the J gene TRBJ1-5; D perhaps matches TRBD1 (6 bases). TRBV5-3 is an open reading frame, and its role is uncertain. V shed 3 bases and J shed 7 bases, with 11 bases lying between them. This CDR3 region has 13 residues.

This chain joins TRBV6-6 and TRBJ2-3; 11 bases line up with TRBD2. Germline values: CDR1 MNHNY, CDR2 SVGAGI (reference sequence). The CDR3 has 15 residues. Losses at the gene ends were 6 bases for V and 1 base for J; bases not matched to a gene: 3. The CDR3 bases are TGTGCCAGCAGAGGGACTAGCGGCCGCACAGATACGCAGTATTTT. Residues: CASRGTSGRTDTQYF.

The J gene is TRBJ2-7, the V gene TRBV5-5; perhaps D is TRBD1 or TRBD2 (5 bases each). The CDR3 contains 14 residues. Trimming pared 4 bases from V and 3 bases from J, leaving 14 bases between. CDR1 and CDR2 (germline): SGHKS, YYEKEE (reference sequence). The CDR3 bases are TGTGCCAGCAGCGGGGGACCGAAGGTCTACGAGCAGTACGTC. Its protein is CASSGGPKVYEQYV.

The sample holds a few counts of this clone. The chain combines TRBV9 with TRBJ1-1; 8 nucleotides match TRBD1. The germline CDR1 and CDR2 sequences are SGDLS and YYNGEE. The CDR3 runs 14 residues. J lost 1 base, V lost 3 bases, and 2 bases had no gene match. The chain's CDR3 is CASSAGTGNTEAFF. The CDR3 DNA sequence: TGTGCCAGCAGCGCCGGGACAGGGAACACTGAAGCTTTCTTT.

The chain links TRBV5-1 to TRBJ2-1, with TRBD2 identical over 11 bases. Germline CDR1 is SGHRS and CDR2 is YFSETQ. This CDR3 has 18 amino acids. The V segment lost 4 bases and the J segment 0 bases; nucleotides outside the gene matches: 9. The DNA for the CDR3 is TGCGCCAGCAGCCTAACTAGCGGGAGTGGGAGCTCCTACAATGAGCAGTTCTTC. It is translated as CASSLTSGSGSSYNEQFF.